This T cell receptor (beta chain) emerged from a study of blood T cell repertoires in COVID-19. As for the study in general: Whether acute or convalescent, the COVID-19 samples came from the United States, Italy and Spain. Sources were T cells, B-cell-depleted T cells, or PBMCs; the material itself was cDNA or gDNA.

V lost 4 bases and J 0 bases, leaving 17 bases between the germline ends. Germline V lookup: CDR1 SGHDT, CDR2 YYEEEE. This CDR3 is built from 16 residues. Source study methods: Amplification from reference gene primers served as the basis for estimated nucleated cell counts. Assay: immunoSEQ multiplex PCR; the TCRdb copy retains only in-frame clones and omits some. The DNA gave D and trimming, while V, J and clone size come from that table. Of approximately 130,000 clones listed, approximately 90% are singletons. This clone has a handful of counts. This rearrangement joins TRBV5-6 to TRBJ2-7, with D possibly being TRBD2 (6 bases). This clonotype was obtained from a human donor in a cohort sampled during active COVID-19. The sample comprised peripheral blood. Written as DNA, the CDR3 is TGTGCCAGCAGCCCCCCCAGCGGGTTACCCTCCTACGAGCAGTACTTC. Protein product: CASSPPSGLPSYEQYF.